A selection of T cell receptor beta chains follows, all from one sample in a study of blood T cell repertoires in COVID-19. Using immunoSEQ multiplex PCR, the repertoire was profiled, and TCRdb retains in-frame clones only, with some absent. This sample has 180,000 or so clones; 83% occur once, and the top ten carry about 4.4%. Sequenced material: PBMCs or T cells enriched from blood (not recorded which). Every receptor here comes from a woman in her fifties or sixties who had recovered from COVID-19. Each CDR3 is given with its conserved first and last residue. The D gene is left open where the match is weak. Size is omitted from some rows. Given values are once, few, many or a class for expanded clones.

j_call: TRBJ1-5; clone_size: few; v_call: TRBV18; d_call: -; cdr3_aa: CASSRAGDQPQHF; cdr3_nt: TGTGCCAGCTCCCGGGCGGGGGATCAGCCCCAGCATTTT
j_call: TRBJ1-6; clone_size: -; v_call: TRBV19; d_call: -; cdr3_aa: CASSEQVYNSPLHF; cdr3_nt: TGTGCCAGTAGTGAACAGGTCTATAATTCACCCCTCCACTTT
j_call: TRBJ2-5; clone_size: once; v_call: TRBV11-3; d_call: TRBD2; cdr3_aa: CASSLWGGESGETQYF; cdr3_nt: TGTGCCAGCAGCTTATGGGGGGGAGAGTCGGGAGAGACCCAGTACTTC
j_call: TRBJ1-3; clone_size: -; v_call: TRBV5-5; d_call: -; cdr3_aa: CASSSQAFSGNTIYF; cdr3_nt: TGTGCCAGCAGCTCGCAGGCGTTCTCTGGAAACACCATATATTTT
j_call: TRBJ2-2; clone_size: -; v_call: TRBV7-2; d_call: -; cdr3_aa: CASSLNLPGELFF; cdr3_nt: TGTGCCAGCAGCTTAAATCTCCCCGGGGAGCTGTTTTTT
j_call: TRBJ1-3; clone_size: -; v_call: TRBV19; d_call: -; cdr3_aa: CASTRRRGNTIYF; cdr3_nt: TGTGCCAGTACCCGGAGACGTGGAAACACCATATATTTT
j_call: TRBJ1-1; clone_size: -; v_call: TRBV5-1; d_call: -; cdr3_aa: CASSSAGASEAFF; cdr3_nt: TGCGCCAGCAGCTCGGCGGGGGCTTCGGAAGCTTTCTTT
j_call: TRBJ2-1; clone_size: -; v_call: TRBV6-5; d_call: -; cdr3_aa: CASSRSGNEQFF; cdr3_nt: TGTGCCAGCAGTCGTAGCGGCAATGAGCAGTTCTTC
j_call: TRBJ1-4; clone_size: -; v_call: TRBV5-1; d_call: -; cdr3_aa: CASSLSGTTNEKLFF; cdr3_nt: TGCGCCAGCAGCTTATCCGGGACAACTAATGAAAAACTGTTTTTT
j_call: TRBJ2-3; clone_size: -; v_call: TRBV11-3; d_call: TRBD2; cdr3_aa: CASSSKSGRAGTQYF; cdr3_nt: TGTGCCAGCAGCTCAAAAAGCGGGAGGGCCGGCACGCAGTATTTT